The 29 T cell receptor beta chains in this list originate from one sample, sequenced in a study of memory CD8 T cells in hepatitis C reinfection. The assay was immunoSEQ multiplex PCR, and TCRdb's table has in-frame clones only and misses some. Of roughly 6,000 clones in the sample, 85% to 90% were seen once. The time point: pre-reinfection, 55 to 20 weeks before reinfection detection. The sorted cells went straight to TCR sequencing with no prior in vitro expansion. Specimen: naive CD8+ T cells sorted from blood. The receptors were sampled from a man aged 50 to 60 with hepatitis C virus infection.

J is TRBJ1-5 and V is TRBV5-5, with D unclear. Trimming pared 7 bases from V and 3 bases from J, leaving 11 bases between. CDR1 is SGHKS and CDR2 is YYEKEE in the germline V gene (reference sequence). The CDR3 runs 13 residues. CDR3: CASSDIPNQPQHF. DNA for the CDR3: TGTGCCAGCTCCGACATTCCCAATCAGCCCCAGCATTTT.

This chain uses TRBV19 with TRBJ2-1; D unresolved. Germline CDR1 reads LNHDA; CDR2 reads SQIVND (reference sequence). Trimming cost V 4 bases and J 4 bases, with 8 bases left between them. The CDR3 is 13 residues long. CDR3 DNA sequence: TGTGCCAGTAGTACAACAGCATACAATGAGCAGTTCTTC. Translation gives CASSTTAYNEQFF.

This sequence joins TRBV7-9 and TRBJ2-7, with D tentatively TRBD2 (6 bases). CDR3 length: 15 amino acids. With 4 bases removed from V and 0 bases from J, the gap between germline ends came to 13 bases. The V gene's germline CDR1 is SEHNR and CDR2 FQNEAQ (reference sequence). The CDR3 reads CASSSGPGLSYEQYF. CDR3 nucleotides: TGTGCCAGCAGCTCGGGTCCGGGACTCTCCTACGAGCAGTACTTC.

Only one count was recorded for this clone. V usage is TRBV25-1 and J usage is TRBJ1-1; 7 bases are shared with TRBD1. CDR1 and CDR2 from the germline V gene are MGHDK and SYGVNS. V trimming: 6 bases; J trimming: 5 bases; junction bases outside the gene matches: 6. This CDR3 comprises 13 residues. The CDR3 protein is CASSRQGGTEAFF. The CDR3 DNA is TGTGCCAGCAGCCGACAGGGTGGGACTGAAGCTTTCTTT. The variable domain in full, completed from reference TRBV25-1 and TRBJ1-1, reads EADIYQTPRYLVIGTGKKITLECSQTMGHDKMYWYQQDPGMELHLIHYSYGVNSTEKGDLSSESTVSRIRTEHFPLTLESARPSHTSQYLCASSRQGGTEAFFGQGTRLTVV.

This clone was recorded only once. This sequence joins TRBV7-9 and TRBJ2-7, with 7 bases that match TRBD2. Trimming removed 7 bases from V and 5 bases from J; junction bases left unmatched: 8. The germline CDR1 and CDR2 sequences are SEHNR and FQNEAQ (reference sequence). CDR3 length: 13 residues. The CDR3 DNA follows: TGTGCCAGCACCCTGACTAGCACCCACGAGCAGTACTTC. Amino acid sequence: CASTLTSTHEQYF. The full variable domain, completed using reference TRBV7-9 and TRBJ2-7, is DTGVSQNPRHKITKRGQNVTFRCDPISEHNRLYWYRQTLGQGPEFLTYFQNEAQLEKSRLLSDRFSAERPKGSFSTLEIQRTEQGDSAMYLCASTLTSTHEQYFGPGTRLTVT.

Concerning this clone itself: A read error may account for a junction end that differs from germline. The V call is TRBV11-2, the J call TRBJ2-5; 7 bases are a match to TRBD1. Germline loops: CDR1 SGHAT, CDR2 FQNNGV. CDR3 size: 15 residues. This CDR3 reads CASSLEAGGGETQYF. Here the CDR3 DNA reads TGTGCCAGCAGCCTAGAGGCAGGGGGTGGAGAGACCCAGTACTTC. The entire variable domain, with the rest obtained from reference TRBV11-2 and TRBJ2-5, is as follows: EAGVAQSPRYKIIEKRQSVAFWCNPISGHATLYWYQQILGQGPKLLIQFQNNGVVDDSQLPKDRFSAERLKGVDSTLKIQPAKLEDSAVYLCASSLEAGGGETQYFGPGTRLLVL.

Written as DNA, the CDR3 is TGTGCCAGCAGCTTAGGTAGGACAGGCCAAGAGACCCAGTACTTC. Amino acid sequence: CASSLGRTGQETQYF. The chain couples TRBV13 to TRBJ2-5; 7 bases align to TRBD1. The CDR3 sequence is 15 residues long. In germline, CDR1 is PRHDT, CDR2 FYEKMQ (reference sequence). V dropped 0 bases and J dropped 1; count of bases not matched to a gene: 2.

The chain couples TRBV7-9 to TRBJ2-3; D is unclear. The V end lost 2 bases, the J end lost 2 bases, and 11 bases lay between the germline ends. Germline V gives CDR1 SEHNR, CDR2 FQNEAQ (reference sequence). The CDR3 totals 15 residues. CDR3 sequence (DNA): TGTGCCAGCAGCTTATCACAGCCCAACACAGATACGCAGTATTTT. It yields the protein CASSLSQPNTDTQYF.

The chain joins TRBV27 to TRBJ2-7; TRBD2 matches 7 bases. After removal of 5 bases from V and 10 bases from J, the junction contained 5 bases not matched to a gene. The germline V gene encodes CDR1 MNHEY and CDR2 SMNVEV (reference sequence). This CDR3 contains 11 residues. The CDR3 protein is CASSAGVRQYF. In DNA form, the CDR3 reads TGTGCCAGCAGTGCGGGGGTACGACAGTACTTC.

This chain joins TRBV13 and TRBJ2-7; tentatively, D is TRBD2 (7 bases). The CDR3 runs 13 residues. Deletions cut 3 bases from V and 2 bases from J, with 8 bases between. Germline CDR1 and CDR2: PRHDT and FYEKMQ (reference sequence). CDR3 sequence: CASSLGGPYEQYF. CDR3 DNA sequence: TGTGCCAGCAGCTTGGGGGGGCCCTACGAGCAGTACTTC.

This clone came up once. V usage is TRBV27 and J usage is TRBJ1-2; weak D call: TRBD1 (6 bases). The CDR3 sequence is 14 residues long. The germline gives CDR1 MNHEY, CDR2 SMNVEV (reference sequence). V lost 2 bases, J lost 5 bases, and 12 bases lay in between. The CDR3 DNA reads TGTGCCAGCAGTTTACGAGGACAGTTGTATGGCTACACCTTC. Encoded protein: CASSLRGQLYGYTF.

The chain combines TRBV27 with TRBJ2-1; D unclear. With 2 bases removed from V and 5 bases from J, the gap between germline ends came to 7 bases. The CDR3 is 13 residues long. CDR1 is MNHEY and CDR2 is SMNVEV in the germline V gene (reference sequence). The CDR3 here is CASSLGQNNEQFF. The CDR3 nucleotides are TGTGCCAGCAGTTTAGGGCAAAACAATGAGCAGTTCTTC.

To note about this clone: Within the sample, other DNA sequences also encode this same CDR3. The rearrangement joins TRBV27 to TRBJ2-7; 8 bases align to TRBD2. Germline V gives CDR1 MNHEY, CDR2 SMNVEV (reference sequence). After removal of 9 bases from V and 3 bases from J, the junction contained 13 bases not matched to a gene. The CDR3 has 15 amino acids. CDR3 nucleotides: TGTGCCAGTAGCTCTGGACTAGCCCCTCTCTACGAGCAGTACTTC. Its protein is CASSSGLAPLYEQYF.

This chain uses TRBV28 with TRBJ1-1, with D maybe TRBD1 (6 bases). Germline lookup yields CDR1 MDHEN and CDR2 SYDVKM. The CDR3 sequence is 12 residues long. The CDR3 nucleotides are TGTCGCGTGGGGGCGTCCAACACTGAAGCTTTCTTT. Amino acids: CRVGASNTEAFF. Supplemented by reference TRBV28 and TRBJ1-1, the full variable domain reads DVKVTQSSRYLVKRTGEKVFLECVQDMDHENMFWYRQDPGLGLRLIYFSYDVKMKEKGDIPEGYSVSREKKERFSLILESASTNQTSMYLCRVGASNTEAFFGQGTRLTVV.

This clone appeared once. The chain links TRBV4-3 to TRBJ2-2; 7 bases line up with TRBD1. The germline CDR1 and CDR2 sequences are LGHNA and YSLEER. The V and J ends lost 1 base and 4 bases, in that order; junction bases with no gene match: 6. This CDR3 is built from 16 residues. The DNA for the CDR3 is TGCGCCAGCAGCCAAGGGTGGGACAGTGCCACCGGGGAGCTGTTTTTT. Its protein product is CASSQGWDSATGELFF.

The V call is TRBV29-1, the J call TRBJ2-7; the match to TRBD1 covers 7 bases. Unmatched junction bases numbered 3, after V lost 1 base and J lost 6 bases. Germline assignment: CDR1 SQVTM and CDR2 ANQGSEA. The CDR3 sequence is 12 residues long. CDR3 sequence reads: CSVEGQGSEQYF. The CDR3 nucleotides read TGCAGCGTTGAAGGACAGGGCTCCGAGCAGTACTTC.

In DNA form, the CDR3 reads TGTGCCAGCAGCCAAGATGAGGTTGGCAATTCACCCCTCCACTTT. Translation gives CASSQDEVGNSPLHF. The V gene is TRBV4-2, the J gene TRBJ1-6; D call uncertain. The germline CDR1 and CDR2 sequences are LGHNA and YNFKEQ. V lost 0 bases and J 7 bases, leaving 10 bases between the germline ends. The length of the CDR3 is 15 residues.

The chain is built from TRBV11-2 and TRBJ2-2, with 10 positions matching TRBD2. The CDR3 loop spans 17 amino acids. V lost 2 bases and J lost 4; bases outside the gene matches: 7. Germline V gene sequence: CDR1 SGHAT, CDR2 FQNNGV. CDR3: CASSLLLAGARTGELFF. In nucleotides, the CDR3 is TGTGCCAGCAGCTTACTCCTAGCGGGAGCTCGCACCGGGGAGCTGTTTTTT.

The CDR3 region has the DNA TGTGCCAGCAGCCTCGGGACAGGGATTTCTAGCAATCAGCCCCAGCATTTT. It codes for CASSLGTGISSNQPQHF. The V call is TRBV7-2, the J call TRBJ1-5, with 9 nucleotides matching TRBD1. V gave up 5 bases and J gave up 0 bases; unmatched junction bases: 8. This CDR3 region has 17 residues. Germline CDR1 SGHTA, CDR2 FQGNSA.

The chain recombines TRBV5-8 with TRBJ2-1, with 8 bases lining up with TRBD2. The CDR3 is 15 residues long. V dropped 9 bases and J dropped 3; count of bases not matched to a gene: 11. Per the germline V gene, CDR1 is SGHTS and CDR2 is YDEGEE. In DNA, the CDR3 is TGTGCCACGCGGATAGCGGGAACTTACTACAATGAGCAGTTCTTC. Amino acid sequence: CATRIAGTYYNEQFF.

This clone was observed a single time. The chain couples TRBV27 to TRBJ2-1, with 12 bases that match TRBD2. V lost 4 bases and J lost 4; bases outside the gene matches: 2. The CDR3 length is 15 residues. Per germline, CDR1 MNHEY and CDR2 SMNVEV (reference sequence). The CDR3: CASSSTSGGYNEQFF. The CDR3, as DNA: TGTGCCAGCAGTTCAACTAGCGGGGGGTACAATGAGCAGTTCTTC.

The chain combines TRBV5-8 with TRBJ2-1, with 13 bases fitting TRBD2. V lost 0 bases to trimming and J lost 4 bases; unmatched junction nucleotides: 7. The germline CDR1 and CDR2 sequences are SGHTS and YDEGEE. This CDR3 comprises 18 residues. CDR3 in amino acids: CASSLGTSGSWGYNEQFF. The CDR3 DNA follows: TGTGCCAGCAGCTTGGGGACTAGCGGGAGCTGGGGTTACAATGAGCAGTTCTTC.

This chain uses TRBV4-3 with TRBJ2-7; 9 bases are a match to TRBD1. The CDR3 length is 16 residues. Germline-derived CDR1 and CDR2 are LGHNA and YSLEER. J gave up 6 bases and V 1 base, and 10 bases lay outside the gene matches. The CDR3 protein is CASSQAAGTGSSEQYF. The CDR3 nucleotides read TGCGCCAGCAGCCAAGCAGCTGGGACAGGGAGTAGCGAGCAGTACTTC.

The V call is TRBV28, the J call TRBJ2-7; 8 positions match TRBD2. This CDR3 spans 14 amino acids. Germline V gene lookup returns CDR1 MDHEN and CDR2 SYDVKM. V trimming: 10 bases; J trimming: 0 bases; junction bases outside the gene matches: 8. CDR3 protein: CATRSGKSSYEQYF. The CDR3 DNA sequence: TGTGCCACCCGTAGCGGGAAAAGCTCCTACGAGCAGTACTTC.

The rearrangement uses TRBV10-3 and TRBJ2-2; no definite D call. The CDR3 has 12 residues. Trimming took off 10 bases at V and 1 base at J, with 7 bases between the two ends. CDR1 ENHRY and CDR2 SYGVKD come from the germline V gene. As DNA, the CDR3 is TGTGCCACCCGAGGGAACACCGGGGAGCTGTTTTTT. It translates to CATRGNTGELFF.

V and J are TRBV5-6 and TRBJ2-1, with 7 positions matching TRBD2. V dropped 0 bases and J dropped 7; count of bases not matched to a gene: 7. Germline V gives CDR1 SGHDT, CDR2 YYEEEE. The CDR3 contains 15 residues. The CDR3 loop is CASSLEGRAKNEQFF. The CDR3 region has the DNA TGTGCCAGCAGCTTGGAGGGGAGGGCCAAGAATGAGCAGTTCTTC.

The J gene is TRBJ2-5, the V gene TRBV6-1; weak D call: TRBD1 (6 bases). Germline V CDR1 and CDR2: MNHNS, SASEGT. V was cut by 6 bases and J by 4 bases, with 15 bases left in between. The CDR3 length is 14 residues. The CDR3 DNA sequence: TGTGCCAGCAGGAAAACAGGGCTTGGAGAGACCCAGTACTTC. It encodes CASRKTGLGETQYF.

This clone was detected only once. The chain joins TRBV7-9 to TRBJ1-2; D call uncertain. The CDR3 contains 12 residues. In germline, CDR1 is SEHNR, CDR2 FQNEAQ (reference sequence). V was shortened by 1 base and J by 6 bases, with 6 bases between the two germline ends. The CDR3 spells CASSLGRDGYTF. Written as DNA, the CDR3 is TGTGCCAGCAGCTTAGGACGGGATGGCTACACCTTC.

About this clone: Other DNA sequences in the same sample also yield this CDR3. The chain uses TRBV6-5 and TRBJ1-5; 9 bases agree with TRBD1. CDR1 and CDR2 (germline): MNHEY, SVGAGI. V was pared by 0 bases and J by 4 bases, with 1 base of the junction left unmatched. The CDR3 covers 15 residues. The CDR3 loop is CASSYSGTGNQPQHF. CDR3 nucleotide sequence: TGTGCCAGCAGTTACTCGGGGACAGGGAATCAGCCCCAGCATTTT.